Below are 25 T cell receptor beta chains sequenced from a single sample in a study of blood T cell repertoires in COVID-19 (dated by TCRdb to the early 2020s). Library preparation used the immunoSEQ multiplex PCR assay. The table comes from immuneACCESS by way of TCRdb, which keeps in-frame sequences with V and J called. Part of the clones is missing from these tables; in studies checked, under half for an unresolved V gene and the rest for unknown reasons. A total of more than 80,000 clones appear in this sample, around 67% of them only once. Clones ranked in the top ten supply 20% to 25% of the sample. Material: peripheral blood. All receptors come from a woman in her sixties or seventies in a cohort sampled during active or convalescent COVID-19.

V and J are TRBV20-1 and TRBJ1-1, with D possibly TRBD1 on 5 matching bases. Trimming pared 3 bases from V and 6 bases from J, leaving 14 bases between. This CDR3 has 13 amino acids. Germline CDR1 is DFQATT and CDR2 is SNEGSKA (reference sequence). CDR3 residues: CSASGARAPEAFF. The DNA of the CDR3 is TGCAGTGCTAGTGGGGCCAGGGCCCCTGAAGCTTTCTTT.

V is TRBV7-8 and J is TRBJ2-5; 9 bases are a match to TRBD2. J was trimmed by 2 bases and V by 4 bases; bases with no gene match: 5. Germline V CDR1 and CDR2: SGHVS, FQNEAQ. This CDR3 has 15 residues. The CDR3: CASSSLAGRQETQYF. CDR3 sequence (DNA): TGTGCCAGCAGCTCCCTAGCGGGGAGACAAGAGACCCAGTACTTC.

CDR3 nucleotide sequence: TGCGCCAGCAGCCAGGACAGCCTTAGCACAGATACGCAGTATTTT. It encodes CASSQDSLSTDTQYF. The chain is built from TRBV4-1 and TRBJ2-3; TRBD1 might be the D (6 bases). CDR3 length: 15 amino acids. Germline CDR1 MGHRA, CDR2 YSYEKL. The V and J ends lost 3 bases and 0 bases respectively, with 10 bases between them.

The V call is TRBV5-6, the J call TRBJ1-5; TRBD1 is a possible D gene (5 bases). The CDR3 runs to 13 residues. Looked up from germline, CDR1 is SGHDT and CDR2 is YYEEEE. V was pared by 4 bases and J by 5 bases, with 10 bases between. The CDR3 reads CASSQGGDQPQHF. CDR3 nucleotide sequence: TGTGCCAGCAGCCAAGGAGGGGATCAGCCCCAGCATTTT. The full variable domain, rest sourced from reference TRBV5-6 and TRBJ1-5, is DAGVTQSPTHLIKTRGQQVTLRCSPKSGHDTVSWYQQALGQGPQFIFQYYEEEERQRGNFPDRFSGHQFPNYSSELNVNALLLGDSALYLCASSQGGDQPQHFGDGTRLSIL.

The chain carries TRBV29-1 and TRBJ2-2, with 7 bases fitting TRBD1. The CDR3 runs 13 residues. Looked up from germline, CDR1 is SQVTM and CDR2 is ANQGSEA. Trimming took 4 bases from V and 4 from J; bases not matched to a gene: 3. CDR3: CSVVRTGTGELFF. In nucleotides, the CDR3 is TGCAGCGTTGTTCGGACAGGCACCGGGGAGCTGTTTTTT.

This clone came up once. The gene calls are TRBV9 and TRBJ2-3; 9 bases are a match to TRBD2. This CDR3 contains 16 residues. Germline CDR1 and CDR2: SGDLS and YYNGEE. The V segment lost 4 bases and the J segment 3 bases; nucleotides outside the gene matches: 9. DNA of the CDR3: TGTGCCAGCAGCACTCCCCGGCGGGGGGGGACAGATACGCAGTATTTT. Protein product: CASSTPRRGGTDTQYF.

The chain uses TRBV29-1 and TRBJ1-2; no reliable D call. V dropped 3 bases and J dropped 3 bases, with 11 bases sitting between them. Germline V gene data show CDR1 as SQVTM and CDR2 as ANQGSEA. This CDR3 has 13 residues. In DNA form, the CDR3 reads TGCAGCGTTGACGGACTGACGGACTATGGCTACACCTTC. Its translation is CSVDGLTDYGYTF.

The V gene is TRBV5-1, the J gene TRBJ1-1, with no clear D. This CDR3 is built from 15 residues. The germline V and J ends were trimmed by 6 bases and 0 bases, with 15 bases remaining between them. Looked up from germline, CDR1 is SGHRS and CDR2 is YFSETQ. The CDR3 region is CASTHSVRMNTEAFF. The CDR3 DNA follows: TGCGCCAGCACCCATTCGGTCCGAATGAACACTGAAGCTTTCTTT.

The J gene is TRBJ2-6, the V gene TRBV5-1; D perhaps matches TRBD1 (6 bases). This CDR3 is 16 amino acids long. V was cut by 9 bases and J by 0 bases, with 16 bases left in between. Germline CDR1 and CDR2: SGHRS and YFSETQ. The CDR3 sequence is CATHRDTSSGANVLTF. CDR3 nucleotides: TGCGCCACCCATCGGGACACAAGCTCTGGGGCCAACGTCCTGACTTTC.

CDR3 protein: CASSFTGRTNEKLFF. DNA of the CDR3: TGTGCCAGCAGCTTTACAGGTCGAACTAATGAAAAACTGTTTTTT. The V gene is TRBV11-1, the J gene TRBJ1-4; a weak D match, TRBD1 (5 bases). Trimming shortened V by 3 bases and J by 1 base, and 9 bases separated the two germline ends. The CDR3 is made up of 15 amino acids. From germline, CDR1 is SGHAT and CDR2 FQDESV (reference sequence).

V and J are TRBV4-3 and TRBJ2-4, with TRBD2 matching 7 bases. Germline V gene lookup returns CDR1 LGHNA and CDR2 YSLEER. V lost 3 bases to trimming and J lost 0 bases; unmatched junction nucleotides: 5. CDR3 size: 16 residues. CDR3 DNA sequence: TGCGCCAGCAGCCATGCGGGAGACCTAGCCAAAAACATTCAGTACTTC. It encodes CASSHAGDLAKNIQYF.

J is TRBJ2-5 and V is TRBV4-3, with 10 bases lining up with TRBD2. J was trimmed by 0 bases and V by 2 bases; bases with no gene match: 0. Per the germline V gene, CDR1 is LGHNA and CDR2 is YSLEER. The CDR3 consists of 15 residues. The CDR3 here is CASSQTSGDQETQYF. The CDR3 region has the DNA TGCGCCAGCAGCCAAACTAGCGGGGACCAAGAGACCCAGTACTTC.

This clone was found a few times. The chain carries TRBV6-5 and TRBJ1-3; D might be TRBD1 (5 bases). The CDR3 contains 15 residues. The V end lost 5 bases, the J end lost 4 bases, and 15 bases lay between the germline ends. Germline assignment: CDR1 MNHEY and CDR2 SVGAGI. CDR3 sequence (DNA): TGTGCCAGCAGTCCCACGGGGGGGTTCGGAAACACCATATATTTT. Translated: CASSPTGGFGNTIYF.

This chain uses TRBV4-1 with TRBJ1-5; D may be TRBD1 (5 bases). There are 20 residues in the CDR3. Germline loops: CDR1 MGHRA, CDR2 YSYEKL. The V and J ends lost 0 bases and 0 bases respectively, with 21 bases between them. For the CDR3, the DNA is TGCGCCAGCAGCCAAGAGGGGGGGGACGGGGGGGGTTATAGCAATCAGCCCCAGCATTTT. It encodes CASSQEGGDGGGYSNQPQHF.

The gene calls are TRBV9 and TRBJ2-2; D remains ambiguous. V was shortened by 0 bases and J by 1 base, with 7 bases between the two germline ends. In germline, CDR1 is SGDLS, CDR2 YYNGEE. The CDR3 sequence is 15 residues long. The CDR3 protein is CASSVALLNTGELFF. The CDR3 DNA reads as TGTGCCAGCAGCGTAGCACTGTTGAACACCGGGGAGCTGTTTTTT. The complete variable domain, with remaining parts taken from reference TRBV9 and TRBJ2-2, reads DSGVTQTPKHLITATGQRVTLRCSPRSGDLSVYWYQQSLDQGLQFLIQYYNGEERAKGNILERFSAQQFPDLHSELNLSSLELGDSALYFCASSVALLNTGELFFGEGSRLTVL.

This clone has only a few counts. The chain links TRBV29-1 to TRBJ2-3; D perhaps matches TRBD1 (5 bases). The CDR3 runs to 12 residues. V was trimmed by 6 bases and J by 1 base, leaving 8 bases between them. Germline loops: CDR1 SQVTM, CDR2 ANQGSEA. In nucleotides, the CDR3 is TGCAGCGTCGAGACAGGCACAGATACGCAGTATTTT. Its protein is CSVETGTDTQYF.

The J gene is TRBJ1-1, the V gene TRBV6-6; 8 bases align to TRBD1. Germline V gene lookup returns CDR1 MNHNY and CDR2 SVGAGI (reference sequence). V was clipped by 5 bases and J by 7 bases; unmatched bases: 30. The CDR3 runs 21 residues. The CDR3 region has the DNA TGTGCCAGCAGTCCCGAAGATATTTTCGGACAGGGCAACGGGTTAGACGGTGAAGCTTTCTTT. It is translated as CASSPEDIFGQGNGLDGEAFF.

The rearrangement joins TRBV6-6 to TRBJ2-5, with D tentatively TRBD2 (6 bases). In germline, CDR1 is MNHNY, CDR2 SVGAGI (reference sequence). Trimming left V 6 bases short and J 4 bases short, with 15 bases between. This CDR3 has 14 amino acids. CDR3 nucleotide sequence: TGTGCCAGCAGCCTGGACACGCGGGGAGAGACCCAGTACTTC. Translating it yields CASSLDTRGETQYF.

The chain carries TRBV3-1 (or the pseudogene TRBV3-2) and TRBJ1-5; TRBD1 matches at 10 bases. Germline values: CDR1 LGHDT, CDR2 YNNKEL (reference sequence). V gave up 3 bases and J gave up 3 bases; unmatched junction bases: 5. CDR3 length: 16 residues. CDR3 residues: CASSHYGTGDNQPQHF. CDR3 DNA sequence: TGTGCCAGCAGCCATTATGGGACAGGGGACAATCAGCCCCAGCATTTT.

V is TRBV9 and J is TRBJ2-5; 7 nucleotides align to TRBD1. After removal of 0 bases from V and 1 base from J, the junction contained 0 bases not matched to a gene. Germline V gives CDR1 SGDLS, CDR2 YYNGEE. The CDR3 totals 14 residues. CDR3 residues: CASSVGDSQETQYF. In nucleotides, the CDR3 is TGTGCCAGCAGCGTAGGGGACAGCCAAGAGACCCAGTACTTC.

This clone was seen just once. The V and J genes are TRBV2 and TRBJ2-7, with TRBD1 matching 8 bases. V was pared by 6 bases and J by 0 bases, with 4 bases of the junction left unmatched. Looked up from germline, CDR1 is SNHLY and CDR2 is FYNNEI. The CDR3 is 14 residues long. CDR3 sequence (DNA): TGTGCCAGCAGCCAAGGGACAGGCTCCTACGAGCAGTACTTC. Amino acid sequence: CASSQGTGSYEQYF.

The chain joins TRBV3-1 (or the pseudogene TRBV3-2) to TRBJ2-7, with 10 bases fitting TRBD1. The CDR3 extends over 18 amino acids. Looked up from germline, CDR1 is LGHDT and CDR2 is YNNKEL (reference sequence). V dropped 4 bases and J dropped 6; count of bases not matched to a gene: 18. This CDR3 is CASSRRPGTGVKRSEQYF. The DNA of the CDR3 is TGTGCCAGCAGCCGCCGTCCCGGGACAGGGGTCAAGAGGTCCGAGCAGTACTTC.

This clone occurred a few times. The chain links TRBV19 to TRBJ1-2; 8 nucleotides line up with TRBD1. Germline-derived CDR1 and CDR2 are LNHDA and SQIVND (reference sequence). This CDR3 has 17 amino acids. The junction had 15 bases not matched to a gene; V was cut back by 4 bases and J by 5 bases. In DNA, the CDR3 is TGTGCCAGTAGTAGCCGCCCGGGACAGGATGGGCGGTATGGCTACACCTTC. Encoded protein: CASSSRPGQDGRYGYTF.

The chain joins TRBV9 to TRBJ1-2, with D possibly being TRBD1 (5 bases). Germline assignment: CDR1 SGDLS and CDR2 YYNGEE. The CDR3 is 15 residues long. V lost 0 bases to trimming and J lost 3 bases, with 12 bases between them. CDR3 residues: CASSVGETVDYGYTF. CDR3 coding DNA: TGTGCCAGCAGCGTAGGCGAGACAGTTGACTATGGCTACACCTTC.

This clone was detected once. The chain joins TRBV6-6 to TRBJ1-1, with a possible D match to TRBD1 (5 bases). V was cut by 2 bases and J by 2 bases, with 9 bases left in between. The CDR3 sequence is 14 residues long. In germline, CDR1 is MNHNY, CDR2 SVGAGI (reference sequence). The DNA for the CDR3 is TGTGCCAGCAGTTACGGCGGGGCCAACACTGAAGCTTTCTTT. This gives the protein CASSYGGANTEAFF.